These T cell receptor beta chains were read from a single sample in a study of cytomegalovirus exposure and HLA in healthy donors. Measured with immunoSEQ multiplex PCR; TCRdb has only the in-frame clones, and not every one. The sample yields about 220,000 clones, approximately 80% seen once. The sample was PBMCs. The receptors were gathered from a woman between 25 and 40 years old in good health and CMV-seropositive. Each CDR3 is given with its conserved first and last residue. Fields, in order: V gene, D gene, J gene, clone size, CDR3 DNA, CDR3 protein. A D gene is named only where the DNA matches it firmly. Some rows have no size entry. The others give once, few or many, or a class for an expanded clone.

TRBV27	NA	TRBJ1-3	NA	TGTGCCAGTGGGGGTAGTAACTCTGGAAACACCATATATTTT	CASGGSNSGNTIYF
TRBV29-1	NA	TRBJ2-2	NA	TGCAGCGTTGAAGTACAGGAGGGGCCGAACACCGGGGAGCTGTTTTTT	CSVEVQEGPNTGELFF
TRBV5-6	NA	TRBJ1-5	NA	TGTGCCAGCAGCTTGGCCGGGAGAAGGGGCAGGCAGCCCCAGCATTTT	CASSLAGRRGRQPQHF
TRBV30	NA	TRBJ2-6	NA	TGTGCCTGGACCGAAGGGACACATATGTCTGGGGCCAACGTCCTGACTTTC	CAWTEGTHMSGANVLTF
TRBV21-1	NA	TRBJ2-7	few	TGTGCCAGCAGCATCAACAGGGAAACCTACGAGCAGTACTTC	CASSINRETYEQYF
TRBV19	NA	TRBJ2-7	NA	TGTGCCAGTAGTCCCGCCGGGACCCCTACCTACGAGCAGTACTTC	CASSPAGTPTYEQYF
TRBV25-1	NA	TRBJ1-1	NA	TGTGCCAGCAGTGCCCAGACACTTCCCACTGAAGCTTTCTTT	CASSAQTLPTEAFF
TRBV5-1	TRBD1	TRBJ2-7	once	TGCGCCAGCAGCCAAGACAGGGGTGGATACGAGCAGTACTTC	CASSQDRGGYEQYF
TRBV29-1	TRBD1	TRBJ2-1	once	TGCAGCGTTGAAGGCGGACAGGAGGTTTATGAGCAGTTCTTC	CSVEGGQEVYEQFF
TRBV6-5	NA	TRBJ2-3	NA	TGTGCCAGCAGAATCGGGACACTTGGCACAGATACGCAGTATTTT	CASRIGTLGTDTQYF
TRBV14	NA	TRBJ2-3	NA	TGTGCCAGCAGCCGGGCAGGGAGGATGAATACGCAGTATTTT	CASSRAGRMNTQYF
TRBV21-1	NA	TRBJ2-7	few	TGTGCCAGCAGCAACAGCGAGCAGTACTTC	CASSNSEQYF
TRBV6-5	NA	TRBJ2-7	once	TGTGCCAGCGGTACGACTGGGACGGGCGAGCAGTACTTC	CASGTTGTGEQYF
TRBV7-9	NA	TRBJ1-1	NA	TGTGCCAGCAGCTTACATGGGGAGGGCACTGAAGCTTTCTTT	CASSLHGEGTEAFF
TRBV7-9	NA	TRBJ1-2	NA	TGTGCCAGCAGCCGCCTTGGGGCATTTACCACCTATGGCTACACCTTC	CASSRLGAFTTYGYTF
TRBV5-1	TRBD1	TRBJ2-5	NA	TGCGCCAGCAGCGGGGGACAGCAAGAGACCCAGTACTTC	CASSGGQQETQYF
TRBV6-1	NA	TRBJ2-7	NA	TGTGCCAGCAGTGAAGCGGCTAGCAGCAACTACGAGCAGTACTTC	CASSEAASSNYEQYF
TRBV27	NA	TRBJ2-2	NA	TGTGCCAGCAATAATCTTGTTGGTACTGGGGAGCTGTTTTTT	CASNNLVGTGELFF
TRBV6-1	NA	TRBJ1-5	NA	TGTGCCAGCAGTGAAGCAATGGGAGGCAATCAGCCCCAGCATTTT	CASSEAMGGNQPQHF
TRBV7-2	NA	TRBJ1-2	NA	TGTGCCAGCAGCTTAATGGGGTTCGCTAACTATGGCTACACCTTC	CASSLMGFANYGYTF
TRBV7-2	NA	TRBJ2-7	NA	TGTGCCAGCAGCTTAGCACGAGGTAGCGGAAGTGGGCGCTACGAGCAGTACTTC	CASSLARGSGSGRYEQYF
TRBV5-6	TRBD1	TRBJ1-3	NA	TGTGCCAGCAGCCTAGAGACAGGGACAAGTGGAAACACCATATATTTT	CASSLETGTSGNTIYF
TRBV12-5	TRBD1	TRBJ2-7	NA	TGTGCTAGTGGGTTGACAGGGGGCGCGAGACAGTACTTC	CASGLTGGARQYF
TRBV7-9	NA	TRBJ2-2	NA	TGTGCCAGCAGCCGGACTTCCACCGGGGAGCTGTTTTTT	CASSRTSTGELFF
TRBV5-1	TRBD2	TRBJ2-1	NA	TGCGCCAGCAGCCCTTGGGAGGGAGGGATAGTTGAGCAGTTCTTC	CASSPWEGGIVEQFF
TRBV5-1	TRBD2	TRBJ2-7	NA	TGCGCCAGCAGCCCCGGAGGGAGGGCCTACGAGCAGTACTTC	CASSPGGRAYEQYF
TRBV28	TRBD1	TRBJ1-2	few	TGTGCCAGCAGTCCAGGACAGGGCCCCTATGGCTACACCTTC	CASSPGQGPYGYTF
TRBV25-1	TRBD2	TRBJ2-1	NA	TGTGCCAGCAGGACTAGCGGAACTATCTACAATGAGCAGTTCTTC	CASRTSGTIYNEQFF
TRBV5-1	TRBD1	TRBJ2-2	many	TGCGCCAGCAGCTTAGGGACAGGGAACACCGGGGAGCTGTTTTTT	CASSLGTGNTGELFF
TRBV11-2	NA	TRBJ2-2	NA	TGTGCCAGCAGCGAATTATTACGGAGCAACACCGGGGAGCTGTTTTTT	CASSELLRSNTGELFF
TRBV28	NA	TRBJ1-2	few	TGTGCCAGCAGTTTATGGTCCGGGGGTGGGAACTATGGCTACACCTTC	CASSLWSGGGNYGYTF
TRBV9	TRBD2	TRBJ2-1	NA	TGTGCCAGCAGCGTGACTAGCGGGTGGAATGAGCAGTTCTTC	CASSVTSGWNEQFF
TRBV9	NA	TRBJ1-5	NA	TGTGCCAGCAGCGTAGAAGGAAAGGGCAATCAGCCCCAGCATTTT	CASSVEGKGNQPQHF
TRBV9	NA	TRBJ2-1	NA	TGTGCCAGCAGCGTAATGGGATCGAGCAATGAGCAGTTCTTC	CASSVMGSSNEQFF
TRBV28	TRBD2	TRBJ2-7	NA	TGTGCCAGCAGCGCACAGACTAGCGGGACCTACGAGCAGTACTTC	CASSAQTSGTYEQYF
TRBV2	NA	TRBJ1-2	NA	TGTGCCAGCAGTGAATTACAGGGACGCTATGGCTACACCTTC	CASSELQGRYGYTF
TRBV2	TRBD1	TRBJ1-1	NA	TGTGCCAGCAGTGAACCGGACAGGGGGCCTGAAGCTTTCTTT	CASSEPDRGPEAFF
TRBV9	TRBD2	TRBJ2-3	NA	TGTGCCAGCAGCGAGGGGACTAGAGCAGATACGCAGTATTTT	CASSEGTRADTQYF
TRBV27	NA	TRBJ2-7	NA	TGTGCCAGCAGTTTATGGCCAGGGAGCTCCTACGAGCAGTACTTC	CASSLWPGSSYEQYF
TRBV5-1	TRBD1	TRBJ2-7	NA	TGCGCCAGCAGCGAGTTCGGACAGGGTTACGAGCAGTACTTC	CASSEFGQGYEQYF
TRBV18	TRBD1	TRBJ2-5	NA	TGTGCCAGCTCACCGGGACAGAGACAAGAGACCCAGTACTTC	CASSPGQRQETQYF
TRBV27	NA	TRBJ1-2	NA	TGTGCCAGCAGTTTCGGTGCAGGGCTTGGTAGCTACACCTTC	CASSFGAGLGSYTF
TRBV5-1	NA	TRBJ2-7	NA	TGCGCCAGCAGGGGACCCTCCCTGGCGGGAGAGCAGTACTTC	CASRGPSLAGEQYF
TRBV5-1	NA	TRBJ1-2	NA	TGCGCCAGCAGCTTCTCGGGGATCGGCAACTATGGCTACACCTTC	CASSFSGIGNYGYTF
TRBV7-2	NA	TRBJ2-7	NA	TGTGCCAGCAGCCCCCAGATAGGGGGCTACGAGCAGTACTTC	CASSPQIGGYEQYF
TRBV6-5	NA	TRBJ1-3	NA	TGTGCCAGCAGCACCGACAGCTCTGGAAACACCATATATTTT	CASSTDSSGNTIYF
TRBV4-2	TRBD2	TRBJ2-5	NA	TGTGCCAGCAGCCAAGATCCCGGGACTAGCGGCCAAGAGACCCAGTACTTC	CASSQDPGTSGQETQYF
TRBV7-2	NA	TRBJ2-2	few	TGTGCCAGCAGCTTTCACCGGGAGCTGTTTTTT	CASSFHRELFF
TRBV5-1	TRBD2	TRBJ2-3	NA	TGCGCCAGCAGCTCACCGGGACTAGAGACAGATACGCAGTATTTT	CASSSPGLETDTQYF
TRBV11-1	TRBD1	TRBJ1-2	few	TGTGCCAGCAGCTCACGACAGGGTAGTCGGTATGGCTACACCTTC	CASSSRQGSRYGYTF
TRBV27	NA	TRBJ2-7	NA	TGTGCCAGCAGTTTAGCAGGGGGGGAGGGCCCCTACGAGCAGTACTTC	CASSLAGGEGPYEQYF